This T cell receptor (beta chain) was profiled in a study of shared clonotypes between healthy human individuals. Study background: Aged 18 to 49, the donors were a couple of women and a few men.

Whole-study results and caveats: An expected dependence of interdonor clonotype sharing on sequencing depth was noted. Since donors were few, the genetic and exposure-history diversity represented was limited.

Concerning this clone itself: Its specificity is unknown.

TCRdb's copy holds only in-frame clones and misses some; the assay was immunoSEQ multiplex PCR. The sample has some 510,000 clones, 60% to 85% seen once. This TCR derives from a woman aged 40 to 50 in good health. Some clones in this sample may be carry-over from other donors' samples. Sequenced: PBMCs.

CDR3 sequence reads: CASSLSDFGQYF. CDR3 bases: TGTGCCAGCAGCTTAAGCGACTTCGGGCAGTACTTC. The J gene is TRBJ2-7, the V gene TRBV11-2; no reliable D call. This CDR3 is built from 12 residues. The germline V gene encodes CDR1 SGHAT and CDR2 FQNNGV. V dropped 2 bases and J dropped 9 bases, with 11 bases sitting between them.